The 24 T cell receptor beta chains below come from one sample, sequenced in a study of shared clonotypes between healthy human individuals. Profiled with immunoSEQ multiplex PCR; TCRdb holds only in-frame clones, not every one. The data contain around 180,000 clones, about 93% of them singletons. Sequenced input: naive CD4+ T cells sorted from blood. Subset reported: CD45RA+ positively selected. These receptors were obtained from a woman in her 30s in good health.

The CDR3 bases are TGTGCCAGCAGTCTGCTAGGCCTTACGCAGTATTTT. Amino acids: CASSLLGLTQYF. This chain links TRBV27 with TRBJ2-3; D is unclear. The length of the CDR3 is 12 residues. Germline CDR1 and CDR2: MNHEY and SMNVEV (reference sequence). V was cut by 5 bases and J by 8 bases, with 11 bases left in between.

The rearrangement links TRBV10-3 to TRBJ2-5, with D possibly being TRBD2 (6 bases). The DNA end is a closer match to TRBJ2-7, so the J assignment may be wrong. The germline V gene encodes CDR1 ENHRY and CDR2 SYGVKD. There are 11 residues in the CDR3. This CDR3 reads CATGLTYEQYF. CDR3 sequence (DNA): TGTGCCACCGGACTAACCTACGAGCAGTACTTC.

The genes are TRBV27 and TRBJ1-2; 7 bases agree with TRBD1. The CDR3 covers 13 residues. Germline loops: CDR1 MNHEY, CDR2 SMNVEV (reference sequence). V lost 5 bases, J lost 4 bases, and 4 bases stayed unmatched. The CDR3 sequence: CASSTGQSYGYTF. In DNA, the CDR3 is TGTGCCAGCAGTACGGGACAGAGCTATGGCTACACCTTC.

The J gene is TRBJ2-7, the V gene TRBV5-1; possible D gene TRBD1, 6 bases. The V gene's germline CDR1 is SGHRS and CDR2 YFSETQ. This CDR3 has 18 residues. V lost 0 bases and J lost 4, with 23 bases in between. The CDR3 here is CASSLASGQLGLLYEQYF. The CDR3 DNA follows: TGCGCCAGCAGCTTGGCCTCCGGACAGTTGGGATTGCTTTACGAGCAGTACTTC.

V and J are TRBV13 and TRBJ2-2, with D uncertain. The CDR3 is 15 residues long. The V gene's germline CDR1 is PRHDT and CDR2 FYEKMQ (reference sequence). With 2 bases removed from V and 3 bases from J, the gap between germline ends came to 10 bases. The CDR3, as DNA: TGTGCCAGCAGCTTAATAGGTAGAGACACCGGGGAGCTGTTTTTT. Protein: CASSLIGRDTGELFF.

CDR3 DNA sequence: TGTGCCAGCAGCTTAGGCCAGTCTAGCGGTCCTCGGGAGACCCAGTACTTC. It specifies CASSLGQSSGPRETQYF. This chain links TRBV11-2 with TRBJ2-5; 7 nucleotides align to TRBD2. Germline CDR1 SGHAT, CDR2 FQNNGV. V shed 1 base, J shed 5 bases, and the junction held 13 bases outside the gene matches. CDR3 length: 17 residues. Complete variable domain (other parts from reference TRBV11-2 and TRBJ2-5): EAGVAQSPRYKIIEKRQSVAFWCNPISGHATLYWYQQILGQGPKLLIQFQNNGVVDDSQLPKDRFSAERLKGVDSTLKIQPAKLEDSAVYLCASSLGQSSGPRETQYFGPGTRLLVL.

The CDR3 bases are TGTGCCAGCAGTGCTACTGGGACACCACAAGAGACCCAGTACTTC. Protein sequence: CASSATGTPQETQYF. The chain carries TRBV6-4 and TRBJ2-5, with TRBD1 as a possible D gene (6 bases). Germline assignment: CDR1 MRHNA and CDR2 SNTAGT. Trimming removed 4 bases from V and 2 bases from J, with 14 bases in between. The CDR3 is made up of 15 amino acids.

The CDR3 loop is CASSLAQGGTGANVLTF. In nucleotides, the CDR3 is TGCGCCAGCAGCTTGGCCCAGGGGGGAACTGGGGCCAACGTCCTGACTTTC. The chain joins TRBV5-1 to TRBJ2-6; a possible D gene is TRBD1 (7 bases). V gave up 0 bases and J gave up 2 bases, with 12 bases separating them. Germline-derived CDR1 and CDR2 are SGHRS and YFSETQ. The CDR3 length is 17 residues. Variable domain in full (rest from reference TRBV5-1 and TRBJ2-6): KAGVTQTPRYLIKTRGQQVTLSCSPISGHRSVSWYQQTPGQGLQFLFEYFSETQRNKGNFPGRFSGRQFSNSRSEMNVSTLELGDSALYLCASSLAQGGTGANVLTFGAGSRLTVL.

V and J are TRBV18 and TRBJ1-5, with a possible D match to TRBD1 (6 bases). The germline V gene encodes CDR1 KGHSH and CDR2 LQKENI. There are 15 residues in the CDR3. Trimming removed 3 bases at V and 5 bases at J, with 14 bases between. CDR3 amino acids: CASSPPQGGDQPQHF. As DNA, the CDR3 is TGTGCCAGCTCACCCCCACAGGGCGGGGATCAGCCCCAGCATTTT. Complete variable domain (other parts from reference TRBV18 and TRBJ1-5): NAGVMQNPRHLVRRRGQEARLRCSPMKGHSHVYWYRQLPEEGLKFMVYLQKENIIDESGMPKERFSAEFPKEGPSILRIQQVVRGDSAAYFCASSPPQGGDQPQHFGDGTRLSIL.

The chain carries TRBV6-1 and TRBJ1-5; D is undetermined. Germline CDR1 MNHNS, CDR2 SASEGT. The CDR3 totals 14 residues. V was clipped by 4 bases and J by 7 bases, with 14 bases between them. Here the CDR3 reads CASSGERVGQPQHF. The CDR3 DNA follows: TGTGCCAGCAGTGGAGAACGGGTCGGCCAGCCCCAGCATTTT.

This chain uses TRBV5-1 with TRBJ2-7, with a tentative D call TRBD1 (5 bases). Germline lookup yields CDR1 SGHRS and CDR2 YFSETQ. This CDR3 region has 13 residues. The V gene lost 1 base and the J gene lost 4 bases, with 9 bases spanning the gap. The CDR3 bases are TGCGCCAGCAGCTTGCCCAACAGGTACGAGCAGTACTTC. Its protein product is CASSLPNRYEQYF.

The genes are TRBV5-4 and TRBJ2-3; tentatively, D is TRBD2 (5 bases). Trimming left V 0 bases short and J 2 bases short, with 7 bases between. CDR1 SGHNT and CDR2 YYREEE come from the germline V gene (reference sequence). CDR3 length equals 14 residues. CDR3 residues: CASSLAGITDTQYF. DNA of the CDR3: TGTGCCAGCAGCTTGGCGGGGATCACAGATACGCAGTATTTT.

The chain couples TRBV28 to TRBJ1-2; tentatively, D is TRBD1 (5 bases). This CDR3 contains 13 residues. The V gene lost 6 bases and the J gene lost 3 bases, with 11 bases spanning the gap. Germline CDR1 and CDR2: MDHEN and SYDVKM. CDR3 nucleotides: TGTGCCAGCAGAACCGGGACGGACTATGGCTACACCTTC. Translation gives CASRTGTDYGYTF.

The CDR3 sequence: CATSQPGQPRDYF. In DNA form, the CDR3 reads TGTGCCACCAGCCAACCCGGGCAGCCGCGAGATTACTTC. The chain employs TRBV15 and TRBJ2-4; D unclear. Germline V lookup: CDR1 LNHNV, CDR2 YYDKDF (reference sequence). The CDR3 contains 13 residues. Trimming shortened V by 5 bases and J by 16 bases, and 21 bases separated the two germline ends.

The chain employs TRBV5-1 and TRBJ2-7; tentative D call: TRBD2 (5 bases). The CDR3 spans 14 residues. Per the germline V gene, CDR1 is SGHRS and CDR2 is YFSETQ. Trimming pared 5 bases from V and 7 bases from J, leaving 19 bases between. The CDR3 coding sequence is TGCGCCAGCAGAGTTCTAGGAGGATCGTTAGAGCAGTACTTC. Translation: CASRVLGGSLEQYF. The entire variable domain, with the rest obtained from reference TRBV5-1 and TRBJ2-7, is as follows: KAGVTQTPRYLIKTRGQQVTLSCSPISGHRSVSWYQQTPGQGLQFLFEYFSETQRNKGNFPGRFSGRQFSNSRSEMNVSTLELGDSALYLCASRVLGGSLEQYFGPGTRLTVT.

The chain links TRBV28 to TRBJ1-4; D remains ambiguous. The CDR3 is 14 residues long. V was pared by 2 bases and J by 2 bases, with 6 bases between. Germline V gene lookup returns CDR1 MDHEN and CDR2 SYDVKM. CDR3 loop: CASSLSRTNEKLFF. CDR3 coding DNA: TGTGCCAGCAGTTTAAGCCGGACTAATGAAAAACTGTTTTTT.

The CDR3 loop is CAWSVQWEPLDEQFF. The DNA for the CDR3 is TGTGCCTGGAGTGTACAGTGGGAGCCCCTGGATGAGCAGTTCTTC. This rearrangement joins TRBV30 to TRBJ2-1, with a tentative D call TRBD2 (5 bases). Germline values: CDR1 GTSNPN, CDR2 SVGIG (reference sequence). Trimming removed 0 bases from V and 8 bases from J, with 17 bases in between. CDR3 length equals 15 residues. The complete variable domain, with remaining parts taken from reference TRBV30 and TRBJ2-1, reads SQTIHQWPATLVQPVGSPLSLECTVEGTSNPNLYWYRQAAGRGLQLLFYSVGIGQISSEVPQNLSASRPQDRQFILSSKKLLLSDSGFYLCAWSVQWEPLDEQFFGPGTRLTVL.

The chain links TRBV6-5 to TRBJ2-1, with 7 bases matching TRBD2. The CDR3 length is 15 residues. Losses at the gene ends were 5 bases for V and 3 bases for J; bases not matched to a gene: 7. Germline lookup yields CDR1 MNHEY and CDR2 SVGAGI. The CDR3 sequence is CASSASGNHYNEQFF. The CDR3 region has the DNA TGTGCCAGCAGTGCCAGCGGGAACCACTACAATGAGCAGTTCTTC.

The chain uses TRBV7-7 and TRBJ2-1; perhaps TRBD1 as D (5 bases). Trimming left V 0 bases short and J 2 bases short, with 8 bases between. The germline V gene has CDR1 SSHAT and CDR2 FNYEAQ (reference sequence). The CDR3 spans 15 residues. In DNA form, the CDR3 reads TGTGCCAGCAGCTTAGCACCAGGGACCTACAATGAGCAGTTCTTC. Its protein is CASSLAPGTYNEQFF.

V usage is TRBV18 and J usage is TRBJ2-5, with 8 bases identical to TRBD2. The CDR3 runs to 14 residues. Per germline, CDR1 KGHSH and CDR2 LQKENI. With 1 base clipped from V and 5 bases from J, the junction kept 3 bases outside the gene matches. CDR3 coding DNA: TGTGCCAGCTCACCACGGCGGGAGGCCGAGACCCAGTACTTC. Its translation: CASSPRREAETQYF.

A single count supports this clone. The CDR3 is CASSLTGLHNEKLFF. In DNA, the CDR3 is TGTGCCAGCAGCTTAACGGGACTCCATAATGAAAAACTGTTTTTT. The rearrangement joins TRBV7-8 to TRBJ1-4; D is perhaps TRBD1 (5 bases). Trimming removed 2 bases from V and 4 bases from J, with 11 bases in between. The CDR3 has 15 amino acids. From germline, CDR1 is SGHVS and CDR2 FQNEAQ.

The rearrangement uses TRBV7-9 and TRBJ2-5; D might be TRBD2 (5 bases). The end of the DNA fits TRBJ2-7 better, so the J call may be wrong. The CDR3 totals 14 residues. Germline lookup yields CDR1 SEHNR and CDR2 FQNEAQ (reference sequence). As DNA, the CDR3 is TGTGCCAGCAGCTTAGCGAGCCGGGGCTACGAGCAGTACTTC. It translates to CASSLASRGYEQYF.

This clone has a single count. This chain joins TRBV5-1 and TRBJ1-1; no firm D call. The CDR3 is 13 residues long. CDR1 and CDR2 (germline): SGHRS, YFSETQ. V was cut by 4 bases and J by 5 bases, with 12 bases left in between. The CDR3: CASSATIGTEAFF. The CDR3 DNA is TGCGCCAGCAGCGCAACAATCGGGACTGAAGCTTTCTTT.

J is TRBJ2-7 and V is TRBV28, with D perhaps matching TRBD2 (5 bases). CDR3 size: 12 residues. Germline lookup yields CDR1 MDHEN and CDR2 SYDVKM. Trimming shortened V by 7 bases and J by 3 bases, and 10 bases separated the two germline ends. The CDR3 sequence: CASITGGYEQYF. The CDR3, as DNA: TGTGCCAGCATAACCGGAGGCTACGAGCAGTACTTC.